The rows below give T cell receptor beta chains drawn from one sample of a study of T cell repertoires in cytomegalovirus infection. The antigens for these receptors are not known. TCRdb used MiXCR to reprocess the reads, holding one entry per CDR3 protein. This table has approximately 770,000 distinct CDR3 sequences, 29% appearing once. The specimen comprised cultured CD8+ T cells from PBMCs, sampled from culture after CMV antigen stimulation. The origin of the receptors is a human donor in good health (CMV status not recorded). Some clones in this sample may be carry-over from other donors' samples. Both conserved end residues are part of each CDR3. Fields, in order: J gene, clone size, V gene, D gene, CDR3 DNA, CDR3 protein. A D gene is named only where the DNA matches it firmly. Size values are once, few and many counts, or a class for expanded clones, and some rows have none.

TRBJ2-1 | many | TRBV7-9 | NA | TGTGCCAGCACTTGGGCCAGCTCCTACAATGAGCAGTTCTTC | CASTWASSYNEQFF
TRBJ2-2 | NA | TRBV2 | TRBD1 | TGTGCCAGCAGGCCTATTTGGACAGGGCTCCCCGGGGAGCTGTTTTTT | CASRPIWTGLPGELFF
TRBJ2-1 | few | TRBV7-9 | TRBD2 | TGTGCCAGCAGCCTGACCCTAGCGGGGGGGCTGAGGTTCTTC | CASSLTLAGGLRFF
TRBJ2-2 | once | TRBV6-5 | NA | TGTGCCAGCAGTTACTTGCGTGAGGTCACCGGGGAGCTGTTTTTT | CASSYLREVTGELFF
TRBJ2-3 | NA | TRBV7-6 | TRBD2 | TGTGCCAGCAGCTCACTAGCGGGGGTCATTATAGCAGATACGCAGTATTTT | CASSSLAGVIIADTQYF
TRBJ2-2 | NA | TRBV27 | TRBD1 | TGTGCCAGCAGTACCGACCCTCGACAGGGAAAGTACACCGGGGAGCTGTTTTTT | CASSTDPRQGKYTGELFF
TRBJ1-3 | NA | TRBV19 | NA | TGTGCCAGTATAACCTTCTCTGGAAACACCATATATTTT | CASITFSGNTIYF
TRBJ2-5 | NA | TRBV6-5 | TRBD2 | TGTGCCAGCAGTTACTCGGGCGGACTAGCGGGGGGGGAGACCCAGTACTTC | CASSYSGGLAGGETQYF
TRBJ2-1 | few | TRBV6-5 | TRBD2 | TGTGCCAGCAAACTACTAGCGGGGGCCCTCTACAATGAGCAGTTCTTC | CASKLLAGALYNEQFF
TRBJ2-2 | few | TRBV14 | TRBD2 | TGTGCCACCGTACTAGCGGACACCGGGGAGCTGTTTTTT | CATVLADTGELFF
TRBJ2-1 | few | TRBV11-1 | TRBD2 | TGTGCCAGCAGCCCCCGGGACTACTTGAGGAATGAGCAGTTCTTC | CASSPRDYLRNEQFF
TRBJ1-1 | NA | TRBV27 | NA | TGTGCCAGCAGTTTAATATACACACTCCCGAAGAACACTGAAGCTTTCTTT | CASSLIYTLPKNTEAFF